This T cell receptor (beta chain) is drawn from a study of blood T cell repertoires in COVID-19. Study at large: PBMCs, B-cell-depleted T cells, or T cells were the source of the cDNA or gDNA that made up the material.

Here immunoSEQ multiplex PCR was the method, and the copy in TCRdb shows in-frame clones only, minus some. Among some 220,000 clones listed, roughly 80% were seen once. This clone was seen a few times. Germline CDR1 and CDR2: MNHEY and SVGEGT. This CDR3 has 16 residues. V shed 6 bases and J 4 bases; nucleotides not matched to a gene: 14. The study recruited people aged 18 to 89 years across roughly 23 US areas. Assignment of participants to cohorts was predicated upon participant-reported clinical history. The sequence came from a woman aged 40 to 50 with acute COVID-19. This chain joins TRBV6-2 or TRBV6-3 and TRBJ1-1; 7 bases align to TRBD1. The sample comprised PBMCs or T cells enriched from blood (not recorded which). The CDR3 is CASSPRQGAGGTEAFF. CDR3 nucleotides: TGTGCCAGCAGCCCCAGACAGGGTGCGGGGGGCACTGAAGCTTTCTTT.